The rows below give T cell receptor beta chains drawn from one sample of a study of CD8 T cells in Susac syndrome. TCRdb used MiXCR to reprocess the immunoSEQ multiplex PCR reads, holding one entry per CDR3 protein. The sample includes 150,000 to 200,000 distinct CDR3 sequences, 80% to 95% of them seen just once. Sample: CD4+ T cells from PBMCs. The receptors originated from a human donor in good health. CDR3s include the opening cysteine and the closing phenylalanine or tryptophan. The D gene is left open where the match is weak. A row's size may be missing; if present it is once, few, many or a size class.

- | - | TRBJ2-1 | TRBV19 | CASSGARGADEQFF | TGTGCCAGTAGTGGGGCCCGAGGGGCGGATGAGCAGTTCTTC
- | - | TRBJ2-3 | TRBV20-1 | CSATGQSGADTQYF | TGCAGTGCTACGGGACAGTCGGGGGCAGATACGCAGTATTTT
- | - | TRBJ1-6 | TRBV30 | CAWSARFGGPGSPLHF | TGTGCCTGGAGCGCCAGGTTTGGGGGGCCGGGTTCACCCCTCCACTTT
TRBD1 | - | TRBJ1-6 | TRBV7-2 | CASSSRLDRGKPPLHF | TGTGCCAGCAGCTCTAGACTGGACAGGGGAAAACCACCCCTCCACTTT
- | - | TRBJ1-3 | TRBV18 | CASSPSGAGNTIYF | TGTGCCAGCTCACCATCAGGGGCCGGAAACACCATATATTTT
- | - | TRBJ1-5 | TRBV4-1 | CASSQVDVRSNQPQHF | TGCGCCAGCAGCCAAGTTGACGTCAGAAGCAATCAGCCCCAGCATTTT
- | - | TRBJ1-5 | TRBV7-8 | CASSPTGPNQPQHF | TGTGCCAGCAGCCCTACAGGGCCAAATCAGCCCCAGCATTTT
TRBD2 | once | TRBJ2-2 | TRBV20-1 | CSATSGGLNTGELFF | TGCAGTGCGACTAGCGGGGGGCTTAACACCGGGGAGCTGTTTTTT
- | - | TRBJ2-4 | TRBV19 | CASSIGGQSLAKNIQYF | TGTGCCAGTAGTATTGGAGGACAGAGCCTAGCCAAAAACATTCAGTACTTC
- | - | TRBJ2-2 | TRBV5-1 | CASSLGQPRSELFF | TGCGCCAGCAGCCTCGGACAGCCTCGGTCGGAGCTGTTTTTT
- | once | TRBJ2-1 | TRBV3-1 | CASRGRYTLRNNEQFF | TGTGCCAGCAGGGGACGATACACCCTACGGAACAATGAGCAGTTCTTC
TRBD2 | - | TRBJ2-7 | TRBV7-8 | CASSSRTSGAEQYF | TGTGCCAGCAGCTCCCGGACTAGCGGGGCCGAGCAGTACTTC
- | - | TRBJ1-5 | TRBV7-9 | CASSRLIGRYPQPQHF | TGTGCCAGCAGCAGATTAATCGGCCGGTATCCTCAGCCCCAGCATTTT
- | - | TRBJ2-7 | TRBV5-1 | CASRPQGNREQYF | TGCGCCAGCAGACCCCAGGGTAATCGCGAGCAGTACTTC
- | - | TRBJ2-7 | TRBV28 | CASCMGRGYEQYF | TGTGCCAGCTGCATGGGCAGGGGCTACGAGCAGTACTTC
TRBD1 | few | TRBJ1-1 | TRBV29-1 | CSAEGQGNTEAFF | TGCAGCGCCGAAGGACAGGGGAACACTGAAGCTTTCTTT
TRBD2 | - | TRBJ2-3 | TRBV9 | CASSATKLAGLSDTQYF | TGTGCCAGCAGCGCAACCAAACTAGCGGGATTGTCAGATACGCAGTATTTT
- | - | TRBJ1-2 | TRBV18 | CASSPQGIRNYGYTF | TGTGCCAGCTCACCGCAGGGGATTCGAAACTATGGCTACACCTTC
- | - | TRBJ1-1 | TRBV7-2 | CASSSRVEAFF | TGTGCCAGCAGCTCCCGGGTCGAAGCTTTCTTT
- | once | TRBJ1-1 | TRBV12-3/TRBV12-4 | CATRRGEGTEAFF | TGTGCCACCCGTCGGGGCGAAGGCACTGAAGCTTTCTTT
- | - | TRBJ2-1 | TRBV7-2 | CASSLAGAAYNEQFF | TGTGCCAGCAGCCTGGCTGGGGCCGCCTACAATGAGCAGTTCTTC
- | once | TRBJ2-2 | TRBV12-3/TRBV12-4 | CASSFGLIDTGELFF | TGTGCCAGCAGTTTCGGCCTGATTGACACCGGGGAGCTGTTTTTT
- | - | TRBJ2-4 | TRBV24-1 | CATSTNRGGVKNIQYF | TGTGCCACCAGTACCAATCGTGGGGGTGTCAAAAACATTCAGTACTTC
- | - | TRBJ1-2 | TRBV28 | CASSLAQNYGYTF | TGTGCCAGCAGTTTGGCACAGAACTATGGCTACACCTTC
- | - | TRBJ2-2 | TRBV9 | CASSVALPNTGELFF | TGTGCCAGCAGCGTAGCCCTCCCGAACACCGGGGAGCTGTTTTTT
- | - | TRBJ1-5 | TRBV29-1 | CSVGEGVQQPQHF | TGCAGCGTTGGGGAGGGGGTACAGCAGCCCCAGCATTTT
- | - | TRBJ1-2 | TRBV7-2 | CASSLDPKGTGYTF | TGTGCCAGCAGCCTCGATCCGAAGGGGACTGGCTACACCTTC
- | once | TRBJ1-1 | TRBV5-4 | CASSSRFQAEAFF | TGTGCCAGCAGCTCCAGGTTCCAGGCTGAAGCTTTCTTT
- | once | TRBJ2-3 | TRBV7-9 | CASSQVLPSTDTQYF | TGTGCCAGCAGTCAGGTTCTTCCTAGCACAGATACGCAGTATTTT
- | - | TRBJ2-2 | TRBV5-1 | CASLEGRGRTTGELFF | TGCGCCAGCCTCGAAGGAAGGGGTAGGACCACCGGGGAGCTGTTTTTT
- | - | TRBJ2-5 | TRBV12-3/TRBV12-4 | CASSGRGAQETQYF | TGTGCCAGCAGTGGTAGGGGGGCACAAGAGACCCAGTACTTC
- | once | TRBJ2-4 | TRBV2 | CASSGDYLAKNIQYF | TGTGCCAGCAGTGGGGATTACCTAGCCAAAAACATTCAGTACTTC
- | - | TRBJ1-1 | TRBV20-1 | CSARGRGLEAFF | TGCAGTGCTAGGGGCAGGGGATTGGAGGCTTTCTTT
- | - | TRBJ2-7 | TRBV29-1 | CSVRLGAYEQYF | TGCAGCGTTCGTCTCGGGGCCTACGAGCAGTACTTC
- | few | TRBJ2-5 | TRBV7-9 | CASSGPGGTQYF | TGTGCCAGCAGCGGACCCGGGGGGACCCAGTACTTC
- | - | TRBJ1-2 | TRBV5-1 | CATHSGGAANYGYTF | TGCGCCACCCACTCTGGCGGGGCAGCTAACTATGGCTACACCTTC
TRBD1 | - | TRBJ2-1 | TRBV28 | CASRLQGAKQQFF | TGTGCCAGCAGGCTACAGGGGGCAAAACAGCAGTTCTTC
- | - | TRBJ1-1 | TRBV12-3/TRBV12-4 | CASSLKGAGTEAFF | TGTGCCAGCAGCTTGAAGGGCGCGGGCACTGAAGCTTTCTTT
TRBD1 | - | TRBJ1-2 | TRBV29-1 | CSGQGDAGGYTF | TGCAGCGGACAGGGTGATGCTGGCGGCTACACCTTC
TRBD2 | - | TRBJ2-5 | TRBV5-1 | CATSPGGGMVETQYF | TGCGCCACCAGTCCGGGAGGGGGGATGGTGGAGACCCAGTACTTC
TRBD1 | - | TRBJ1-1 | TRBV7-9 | CASSGQGEGTEAFF | TGTGCCAGCAGCGGACAGGGGGAGGGCACTGAAGCTTTCTTT
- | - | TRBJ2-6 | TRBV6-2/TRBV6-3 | CASIKGASGANVLIF | TGTGCCAGCATCAAAGGGGCCTCTGGGGCCAACGTCCTGATTTTC
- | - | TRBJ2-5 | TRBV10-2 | CASRAAAQETQYF | TGCGCCAGCAGGGCTGCAGCCCAAGAGACCCAGTACTTC
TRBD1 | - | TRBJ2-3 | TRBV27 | CASSTGGPTQYF | TGTGCCAGCTCGACAGGGGGCCCTACGCAGTATTTT
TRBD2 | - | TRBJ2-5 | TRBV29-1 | CSVSGKETQYF | TGCAGCGTTAGCGGGAAGGAGACCCAGTACTTC
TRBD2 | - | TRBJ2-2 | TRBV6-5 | CASSSKGTSGRYTGELFF | TGTGCCAGCAGTTCGAAAGGGACGAGCGGGAGATACACCGGGGAGCTGTTTTTT
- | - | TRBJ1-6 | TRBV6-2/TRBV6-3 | CASRGVSDSPLHF | TGTGCCAGCAGAGGGGTCTCCGATTCACCCCTCCACTTT
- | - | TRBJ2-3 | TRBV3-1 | CASSHVTDAQYF | TGTGCCAGCAGCCACGTAACAGATGCGCAGTATTTT
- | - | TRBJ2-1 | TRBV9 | CASSVEVAGAPFF | TGTGCCAGCAGCGTAGAGGTGGCGGGGGCCCCGTTCTTC
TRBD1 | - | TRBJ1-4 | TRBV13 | CASSFSTGRGEKLFF | TGTGCCAGCAGCTTCTCGACAGGGAGGGGTGAAAAACTGTTTTTT
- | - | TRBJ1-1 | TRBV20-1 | CSARVTKNTEAFF | TGCAGTGCTAGAGTCACAAAAAACACTGAAGCTTTCTTT
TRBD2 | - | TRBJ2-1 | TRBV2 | CASSEAFPGLASNEQFF | TGTGCCAGCAGTGAAGCCTTTCCGGGACTAGCATCCAATGAGCAGTTCTTC
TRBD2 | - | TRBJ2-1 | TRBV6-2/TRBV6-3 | CASSAGWTSLYEQFF | TGTGCCAGCAGTGCAGGATGGACTAGTTTGTATGAGCAGTTCTTC
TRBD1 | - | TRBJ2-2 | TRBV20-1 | CSAMPGQVNTGELFF | TGCAGTGCGATGCCGGGACAGGTGAACACCGGGGAGCTGTTTTTT
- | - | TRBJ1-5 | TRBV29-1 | CSVRDKNQPQHF | TGCAGCGTACGGGACAAGAATCAGCCCCAGCATTTT
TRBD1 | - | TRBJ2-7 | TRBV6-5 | CASSRQGNEQYF | TGTGCCAGCAGCAGACAGGGGAACGAGCAGTACTTC
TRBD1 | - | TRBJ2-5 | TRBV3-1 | CASSQGVGRGPETQYF | TGTGCCAGCAGCCAAGGGGTTGGCAGGGGGCCGGAGACCCAGTACTTC
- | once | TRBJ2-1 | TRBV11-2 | CASSLSGYGEQFF | TGTGCCAGCAGCTTGTCAGGTTACGGTGAGCAGTTCTTC
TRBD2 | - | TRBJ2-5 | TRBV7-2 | CASSPRPGGGALRQETQYF | TGTGCCAGCAGCCCCCGCCCTGGCGGGGGGGCCCTTCGCCAAGAGACCCAGTACTTC
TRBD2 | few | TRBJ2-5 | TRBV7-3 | CASSLGGLAGETQYF | TGTGCCAGCAGCTTAGGAGGACTAGCGGGGGAGACCCAGTACTTC